The present T cell receptor beta chain was sequenced within a study of beta chain features in type 1 diabetes. Study details: The study found patients and healthy donors alike in age, gender and cell yields. Sorted cell examination encompassed over 90 million cells across all samples. Points from the study as a whole: Patients' naive, central memory and regulatory TCRB repertoires appeared more alike than those of healthy donors. Moderate yet significant TCRB CDR3 shortening was seen in Type 1 diabetes patients in all four CD4+ subsets.

Expressed TCRB transcripts were sequenced because the isolated RNA had all been reverse transcribed beforehand. Clones were sequenced by immunoSEQ multiplex PCR, and TCRdb holds only the in-frame ones, with some missing. The table records about 150,000 clones, roughly 8% of them present only once. This clone was observed a handful of times. What it binds is unknown. Trimming cost V 4 bases and J 5 bases; bases outside gene matches: 11. CDR1 and CDR2 (germline): SEHNR, FQNEAQ (reference sequence). The CDR3 runs 15 residues. Sequencing was carried out using central memory CD4+ T cells from blood. This clonotype originated in a man aged 18-30 years in good health. The chain has TRBV7-9 and TRBJ2-7; TRBD1 matches at 7 bases. For the CDR3, the DNA is TGTGCCAGCAGCTCCACCGTGGACAGGTCCCACGAGCAGTACTTC. Protein sequence: CASSSTVDRSHEQYF. Variable domain in full (rest from reference TRBV7-9 and TRBJ2-7): DTGVSQNPRHKITKRGQNVTFRCDPISEHNRLYWYRQTLGQGPEFLTYFQNEAQLEKSRLLSDRFSAERPKGSFSTLEIQRTEQGDSAMYLCASSSTVDRSHEQYFGPGTRLTVT.